This T cell receptor (beta chain) was recorded in a study of molecular identifiers for immune sequencing clone quantification. TCRdb recomputed calls from the PCR reads with MiXCR, one row per CDR3 protein. The sample lists around 460,000 distinct CDR3 sequences; 25% were seen once. The sequencing input was naive CD8+ T cells from blood, with Jurkat cell RNA spiked in. Described subset: FACS-sorted CD8+CD4-CCR7+CD45RA+ naive T cells. The sequence derives from a human donor in good health. Some libraries in this study had Jurkat cell RNA spiked in.

CDR3 protein: CASSQDPPGGRITGELFF. Written as DNA, the CDR3 is TGCGCCAGCAGCCAAGATCCCCCGGGAGGGCGTATCACCGGGGAGCTGTTTTTT. The chain combines TRBV4-3 with TRBJ2-2; 8 bases align to TRBD2. J gave up 4 bases and V 0 bases, and 10 bases lay outside the gene matches. Looked up from germline, CDR1 is LGHNA and CDR2 is YSLEER. The CDR3 spans 18 residues.